The 25 T cell receptor beta chains reported below all come from one sample, sequenced in a study of T cell responses to AZD1222 COVID-19 vaccine. The table came from immunoSEQ multiplex PCR; TCRdb's copy has only in-frame clones and leaves some out. The table lists 100,000 or so clones, roughly 87% of them singletons, with 16% in the top ten. Sequenced material: peripheral blood, taken on day 0 of AZD1222 vaccination. These receptor sequences come from an adult in good health.

The V gene is TRBV4-1, the J gene TRBJ1-5; 7 bases match TRBD1. Unmatched junction bases numbered 3, after V lost 2 bases and J lost 2 bases. Germline values: CDR1 MGHRA, CDR2 YSYEKL. This CDR3 comprises 15 residues. As DNA, the CDR3 is TGCGCCAGCAGCCAACCTGGACAGGGCAATCAGCCCCAGCATTTT. Protein product: CASSQPGQGNQPQHF.

The CDR3 sequence is CASSFDRISYEQYF. In DNA, the CDR3 is TGCGCCAGCAGCTTTGACAGAATTTCCTACGAGCAGTACTTC. The V gene is TRBV5-1, the J gene TRBJ2-7; D may be TRBD1 (5 bases). Trimming cost V 2 bases and J 1 base, with 10 bases left between them. This CDR3 is built from 14 residues. Germline lookup yields CDR1 SGHRS and CDR2 YFSETQ.

This clone was seen more than once but under ten times. The chain couples TRBV28 to TRBJ1-5, with D hard to call. Germline V gene lookup returns CDR1 MDHEN and CDR2 SYDVKM. Trimming removed 6 bases at V and 7 bases at J, with 16 bases between. The CDR3 totals 14 residues. In nucleotides, the CDR3 is TGTGCCAGCAGCTCCGCCCTCGCGGGACAGCCCCAGCATTTT. Translation: CASSSALAGQPQHF.

The chain has TRBV28 and TRBJ1-2, with D possibly TRBD1 on 6 matching bases. V was pared by 5 bases and J by 4 bases, with 17 bases between. Germline V gives CDR1 MDHEN, CDR2 SYDVKM. There are 15 residues in the CDR3. The CDR3 loop is CASSRPTGELYGYTF. The CDR3 bases are TGTGCCAGCAGTAGGCCGACAGGCGAACTCTATGGCTACACCTTC.

The rearrangement links TRBV2 to TRBJ1-1; the D gene is possibly TRBD1 (5 bases). V was shortened by 8 bases and J by 3 bases, with 16 bases between the two germline ends. CDR3 length: 14 residues. Germline-derived CDR1 and CDR2 are SNHLY and FYNNEI. Written as DNA, the CDR3 is TGTGCCAGCGAAGAACGAGGGGCGGACACTGAAGCTTTCTTT. Protein: CASEERGADTEAFF.

The CDR3 spells CASSQDQETQYF. The CDR3 bases are TGCGCCAGCAGCCAGGACCAAGAGACCCAGTACTTC. This chain uses TRBV5-1 with TRBJ2-5; D is ambiguous. There are 12 residues in the CDR3. Germline values: CDR1 SGHRS, CDR2 YFSETQ. V was clipped by 4 bases and J by 0 bases, with 4 bases between them.

This clone was picked up one time. The CDR3 DNA follows: TGTGCCAGCAGCTCCCTGAAGACAGGGACCAATTCACCCCTCCACTTT. It translates to CASSSLKTGTNSPLHF. The J gene is TRBJ1-6, the V gene TRBV5-6, with 7 bases that match TRBD1. CDR1 and CDR2 (germline): SGHDT, YYEEEE. With 3 bases clipped from V and 7 bases from J, the junction kept 10 bases outside the gene matches. The CDR3 contains 16 residues.

The chain couples TRBV7-9 to TRBJ2-7, with 10 bases aligning to TRBD1. The germline CDR1 and CDR2 sequences are SEHNR and FQNEAQ (reference sequence). The CDR3 sequence is 15 residues long. V shed 5 bases, J shed 5 bases, and the junction held 9 bases outside the gene matches. CDR3 amino acids: CASSQTGQGLDEQYF. In nucleotides, the CDR3 is TGTGCCAGCAGCCAAACGGGACAGGGGCTCGACGAGCAGTACTTC.

The chain has TRBV6-5 and TRBJ1-1; perhaps TRBD1 as D (6 bases). CDR1 MNHEY and CDR2 SVGAGI come from the germline V gene. The CDR3 contains 16 residues. Trimming removed 0 bases from V and 4 bases from J, with 15 bases in between. In nucleotides, the CDR3 is TGTGCCAGCAGTTACTCCCGGGGGCTGTGGGGCACTGAAGCTTTCTTT. Its translation is CASSYSRGLWGTEAFF.

The chain links TRBV7-2 to TRBJ2-2, with 7 bases that match TRBD2. With 7 bases clipped from V and 1 base from J, the junction kept 6 bases outside the gene matches. Germline assignment: CDR1 SGHTA and CDR2 FQGNSA. This CDR3 has 15 residues. In DNA, the CDR3 is TGTGCCAGCAATCAAGGCGGGAGGAACACCGGGGAGCTGTTTTTT. Residues: CASNQGGRNTGELFF.

This CDR3 is CATSRVAGRLNIQYF. The CDR3, as DNA: TGTGCCACCAGCAGAGTAGCGGGACGGTTAAACATTCAGTACTTC. V and J are TRBV15 and TRBJ2-4; 8 positions match TRBD2. V gave up 1 base and J gave up 6 bases; unmatched junction bases: 5. CDR3 length: 15 residues. The germline V gene has CDR1 LNHNV and CDR2 YYDKDF (reference sequence).

The chain employs TRBV25-1 and TRBJ1-1, with 7 nucleotides matching TRBD1. Germline values: CDR1 MGHDK, CDR2 SYGVNS. This CDR3 is built from 14 residues. V gave up 5 bases and J gave up 0 bases; unmatched junction bases: 3. CDR3 loop: CASSRDSLNTEAFF. As DNA, the CDR3 is TGTGCCAGCAGTCGGGACAGCCTGAACACTGAAGCTTTCTTT.

V usage is TRBV11-2 and J usage is TRBJ2-2; no firm D call. Per germline, CDR1 SGHAT and CDR2 FQNNGV. The CDR3 is made up of 14 amino acids. Trimming shortened V by 5 bases and J by 3 bases, and 10 bases separated the two germline ends. The CDR3, as DNA: TGTGCCAGCAGCCCCGGGCCCCACACCGGGGAGCTGTTTTTT. It specifies CASSPGPHTGELFF.

This chain links TRBV10-3 with TRBJ2-7; 9 bases match TRBD1. CDR1 ENHRY and CDR2 SYGVKD come from the germline V gene. Trimming cost V 7 bases and J 5 bases; bases outside gene matches: 6. The CDR3 spans 13 residues. The CDR3: CAIKEGQGHEQYF. DNA for the CDR3: TGTGCCATCAAGGAGGGACAGGGACACGAGCAGTACTTC.

The chain uses TRBV5-4 and TRBJ1-2, with D tentatively TRBD1 (5 bases). V lost 0 bases and J lost 6, with 9 bases in between. The germline CDR1 and CDR2 sequences are SGHNT and YYREEE (reference sequence). The length of the CDR3 is 13 residues. The CDR3 loop is CASSLAGGDGYTF. The CDR3 DNA is TGTGCCAGCAGCTTGGCGGGAGGGGATGGCTACACCTTC.

This rearrangement joins TRBV19 to TRBJ1-5; TRBD1 might be the D (5 bases). From germline, CDR1 is LNHDA and CDR2 SQIVND (reference sequence). The CDR3 is 11 residues long. The V end was cut by 11 bases, the J end by 2 bases, with 7 bases between. DNA of the CDR3: TGTGCCGTGGGGGGCAATCAGCCCCAGCATTTT. Translation: CAVGGNQPQHF.

This sequence joins TRBV27 and TRBJ1-1; D unresolved. V lost 6 bases to trimming and J lost 4 bases, with 15 bases between them. CDR3 length equals 14 residues. Germline CDR1 MNHEY, CDR2 SMNVEV (reference sequence). CDR3 DNA: TGTGCCAGCAGCCGCAACCCCCCGGGCACTGAAGCTTTCTTT. Protein product: CASSRNPPGTEAFF.

The chain employs TRBV12-3 or TRBV12-4 and TRBJ2-5, with TRBD2 matching over 11 bases. V was pared by 5 bases and J by 5 bases, with 1 base of the junction left unmatched. CDR3 length equals 13 residues. The CDR3 region is CASSRLAGETQYF. The CDR3 DNA sequence: TGTGCCAGCAGTAGACTAGCGGGGGAGACCCAGTACTTC.

This clone was seen a single time. One end of the junction fails to match germline, which may point to a read error. The V and J genes are TRBV27 and TRBJ2-2; D may correspond to TRBD1 or TRBD2 (6 bases each). The CDR3 is made up of 16 amino acids. Germline CDR1 and CDR2: MNHEY and SMNVEV (reference sequence). CDR3 sequence: CASRLLGAGNTGELFF. DNA of the CDR3: TGTGCCAGCAGGTTATTGGGGGCGGGAAACACCGGGGAGCTGTTTTTT.

This chain joins TRBV19 and TRBJ2-3; tentatively, D is TRBD2 (6 bases). The CDR3 covers 16 residues. Trimming left V 7 bases short and J 1 base short, with 18 bases between. In germline, CDR1 is LNHDA, CDR2 SQIVND (reference sequence). This CDR3 is CASTSETPGGTDTQYF. The CDR3 DNA reads TGTGCCAGTACTAGCGAAACCCCTGGTGGCACAGATACGCAGTATTTT.

The J gene is TRBJ1-6, the V gene TRBV6-5; D gene uncertain. Trimming left V 8 bases short and J 6 bases short, with 11 bases between. Germline CDR1 and CDR2: MNHEY and SVGAGI. The CDR3 runs 13 residues. As DNA, the CDR3 is TGTGCCAGCGGGGTCAGCGCTAATTCACCCCTCCACTTT. Translating it yields CASGVSANSPLHF.

CDR3 amino acids: CASSLSTGKGYTF. DNA for the CDR3: TGTGCCAGCAGTTTGTCTACAGGGAAAGGCTACACCTTC. The chain has TRBV28 and TRBJ1-2; perhaps TRBD1 as D (6 bases). The CDR3 runs to 13 residues. Trimming removed 3 bases from V and 8 bases from J, with 13 bases in between. The V gene's germline CDR1 is MDHEN and CDR2 SYDVKM.

This clone appeared once. The chain has TRBV6-6 and TRBJ1-6; perhaps TRBD1 as D (6 bases). Trimming left V 0 bases short and J 7 bases short, with 13 bases between. CDR1 is MNHNY, CDR2 SVGAGI, per germline (reference sequence). CDR3 length: 16 residues. This CDR3 reads CASSYSFRGANSPLHF. The CDR3 DNA follows: TGTGCCAGCAGTTACTCATTTCGGGGGGCGAATTCACCCCTCCACTTT.

The rearrangement joins TRBV29-1 to TRBJ2-7, with D hard to call. This CDR3 is built from 14 residues. Germline lookup yields CDR1 SQVTM and CDR2 ANQGSEA. Trimming pared 6 bases from V and 4 bases from J, leaving 19 bases between. The CDR3 protein is CSVQVAGSLYEQYF. In DNA, the CDR3 is TGCAGCGTACAAGTGGCAGGAAGTCTTTACGAGCAGTACTTC.

This clone was observed once. CDR3 in amino acids: CASLTGGAVYGYTF. The CDR3 bases are TGTGCCAGCCTTACAGGGGGCGCCGTCTATGGCTACACCTTC. This chain uses TRBV28 with TRBJ1-2, with 9 bases matching TRBD1. The CDR3 has 14 residues. Germline CDR1 and CDR2: MDHEN and SYDVKM. J gave up 4 bases and V 8 bases, and 8 bases lay outside the gene matches.